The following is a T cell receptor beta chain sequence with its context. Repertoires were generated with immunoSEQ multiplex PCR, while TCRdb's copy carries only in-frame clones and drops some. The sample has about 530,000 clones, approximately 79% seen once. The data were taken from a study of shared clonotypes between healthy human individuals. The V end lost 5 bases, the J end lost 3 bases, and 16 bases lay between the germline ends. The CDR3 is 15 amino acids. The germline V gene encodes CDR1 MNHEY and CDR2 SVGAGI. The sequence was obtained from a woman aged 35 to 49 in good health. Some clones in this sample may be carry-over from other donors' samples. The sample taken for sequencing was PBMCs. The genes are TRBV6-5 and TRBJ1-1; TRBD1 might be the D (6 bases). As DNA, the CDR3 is TGTGCCAGCAGTCCCTACAGGGTGGTGGACACTGAAGCTTTCTTT. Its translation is CASSPYRVVDTEAFF.